The 31 T cell receptor beta chains in this list originate from one sample, sequenced in a study of response to subunit inactivated influenza vaccine. Each CDR3 protein is one row after TCRdb ran MiXCR on the RT-PCR reads. In the table there are 700,000 to 800,000 distinct CDR3 sequences, around 20% of which are singletons. The sample consisted of PBMCs from blood, taken about 5 days after vaccination. The receptors derive from a man between 45 and 60 years old who received an inactivated influenza vaccine.

This clonotype was seen more than once but under ten times. This chain joins TRBV7-2 and TRBJ2-1; the match to TRBD2 covers 7 bases. V lost 1 base and J lost 7; bases outside the gene matches: 7. The length of the CDR3 is 15 residues. Germline lookup yields CDR1 SGHTA and CDR2 FQGNSA. The CDR3 protein is CASSLVGLSQNEQFF. The CDR3 nucleotides read TGTGCCAGCAGCTTAGTGGGACTATCACAAAATGAGCAGTTCTTC.

The V and J genes are TRBV20-1 and TRBJ2-1, with 9 bases matching TRBD1. This CDR3 is 14 amino acids long. Germline V lookup: CDR1 DFQATT, CDR2 SNEGSKA (reference sequence). Trimming took 5 bases from V and 7 from J; bases not matched to a gene: 9. This chain's CDR3 is CSADRVDRGNEQFF. The CDR3 nucleotides are TGCAGTGCTGACCGGGTGGACAGGGGAAATGAGCAGTTCTTC.

The genes are TRBV11-2 and TRBJ2-7, with a tentative D call TRBD1 (5 bases). CDR1 is SGHAT and CDR2 is FQNNGV in the germline V gene. Trimming cost V 5 bases and J 3 bases, with 11 bases left between them. The CDR3 extends over 13 amino acids. The CDR3 reads CASSLGHFYEQYF. CDR3 sequence (DNA): TGTGCCAGCAGCCTTGGACACTTCTACGAGCAGTACTTC. The full variable domain, in which reference TRBV11-2 and TRBJ2-7 provide the parts outside the CDR3, is EAGVAQSPRYKIIEKRQSVAFWCNPISGHATLYWYQQILGQGPKLLIQFQNNGVVDDSQLPKDRFSAERLKGVDSTLKIQPAKLEDSAVYLCASSLGHFYEQYFGPGTRLTVT.

A remark on this clonotype: This may be a read error, as it is one base from a much larger clone. This chain connects TRBV24-1 to TRBJ2-7; no clear D. This CDR3 comprises 13 residues. Germline values: CDR1 KGHDR, CDR2 SFDVKD. This CDR3 is CATSEPSRYEHYF. The DNA of the CDR3 is TGTGCCACCAGTGAACCGTCTAGATACGAGCATTACTTC.

CDR3 in amino acids: CSAGLAVIETQYF. The CDR3 nucleotides are TGCAGTGCTGGGCTAGCGGTTATAGAGACCCAGTACTTC. The chain employs TRBV20-1 and TRBJ2-5, with TRBD2 matching over 7 bases. Germline V lookup: CDR1 DFQATT, CDR2 SNEGSKA (reference sequence). This CDR3 contains 13 residues. V lost 5 bases and J lost 4; bases outside the gene matches: 7.

DNA for the CDR3: TGTGCCACCAGCAGAGAATACAGCAGGGTGGGAGGAAACATTCAGTACTTC. Residues: CATSREYSRVGGNIQYF. This rearrangement joins TRBV15 to TRBJ2-4; D is possibly TRBD2 (6 bases). In germline, CDR1 is LNHNV, CDR2 YYDKDF (reference sequence). This CDR3 region has 17 residues. V was clipped by 0 bases and J by 6 bases, with 18 bases between them.

This clonotype was detected a few times. The V call is TRBV20-1, the J call TRBJ2-3; TRBD2 aligns across 14 bases. CDR1 and CDR2 from the germline V gene are DFQATT and SNEGSKA (reference sequence). The CDR3 length is 17 residues. V was clipped by 6 bases and J by 6 bases; unmatched bases: 14. DNA for the CDR3: TGCAGTGCCACCCTCCCGACTAGCGGGAGGGTGTGGGATACGCAGTATTTT. Translating gives CSATLPTSGRVWDTQYF.

The V and J genes are TRBV5-1 and TRBJ1-1, with TRBD1 identical over 8 bases. The CDR3 runs to 15 residues. The trim removed 3 bases at V and 2 bases at J, leaving 6 bases unmatched. The germline gives CDR1 SGHRS, CDR2 YFSETQ. The CDR3: CASSSGQGANTEAFF. CDR3 DNA: TGCGCCAGCAGCTCCGGACAGGGAGCAAACACTGAAGCTTTCTTT.

This clonotype appeared a few times. The chain joins TRBV20-1 to TRBJ2-7, with a possible D match to TRBD1 (6 bases). This CDR3 spans 15 amino acids. Per the germline V gene, CDR1 is DFQATT and CDR2 is SNEGSKA (reference sequence). V lost 2 bases and J lost 0, with 14 bases in between. The CDR3, as DNA: TGCAGTGCTAGAAATCAGGGGATCAGCTCCTACGAGCAGTACTTC. Translated, it gives CSARNQGISSYEQYF.

This clonotype was seen a handful of times. CDR3 bases: TGCGCCAGCAGCCCCCCTTTGGTGGCGGGGAAGTTCTTC. Protein: CASSPPLVAGKFF. V gene TRBV5-1 combines with J gene TRBJ2-1, with D perhaps TRBD2 (6 bases). Germline-derived CDR1 and CDR2 are SGHRS and YFSETQ. There are 13 residues in the CDR3. Trimming took off 4 bases at V and 14 bases at J, with 19 bases between the two ends.

In its sample, this clonotype was seen many times. The chain has TRBV5-1 and TRBJ2-3, with a possible D match to TRBD2 (6 bases). Germline CDR1 SGHRS, CDR2 YFSETQ. V was pared by 6 bases and J by 0 bases, with 11 bases between. The CDR3 spans 14 residues. CDR3 protein: CASTREASTDTQYF. The CDR3 nucleotides read TGCGCCAGCACCAGGGAGGCAAGCACAGATACGCAGTATTTT. The whole variable domain, remainder taken from reference TRBV5-1 and TRBJ2-3, is KAGVTQTPRYLIKTRGQQVTLSCSPISGHRSVSWYQQTPGQGLQFLFEYFSETQRNKGNFPGRFSGRQFSNSRSEMNVSTLELGDSALYLCASTREASTDTQYFGPGTRLTVL.

This clonotype has only a few counts. CDR3 in amino acids: CASSQNLRGPTGELFF. CDR3 DNA: TGTGCCAGCAGCCAAAACCTGAGGGGGCCAACCGGGGAGCTGTTTTTT. The rearrangement uses TRBV3-1 and TRBJ2-2, with 7 bases fitting TRBD1. V lost 2 bases to trimming and J lost 5 bases; unmatched junction nucleotides: 8. Per the germline V gene, CDR1 is LGHDT and CDR2 is YNNKEL (reference sequence). This CDR3 spans 16 amino acids.

The chain uses TRBV3-1 and TRBJ2-7, with 8 bases that match TRBD2. CDR3 length: 14 residues. The germline V gene encodes CDR1 LGHDT and CDR2 YNNKEL (reference sequence). J lost 2 bases, V lost 1 base, and 1 base had no gene match. CDR3 in amino acids: CASSQAGGTYEQYF. Written as DNA, the CDR3 is TGTGCCAGCAGCCAAGCGGGAGGGACCTACGAGCAGTACTTC.

In DNA form, the CDR3 reads TGTGCCAGCAGAGCGACACAGGGCTCCTACGAGCAGTACTTC. Protein: CASRATQGSYEQYF. The chain has TRBV2 and TRBJ2-7; D perhaps matches TRBD1 (6 bases). Trimming stripped 6 bases from V and 0 bases from J, with 12 bases between. Germline CDR1 SNHLY, CDR2 FYNNEI. The length of the CDR3 is 14 residues.

In its sample, this clonotype was seen a few times. The J gene is TRBJ2-5, the V gene TRBV7-9; D is uncertain. There are 13 residues in the CDR3. Trimming took 5 bases from V and 5 from J, leaving 12 bases between them. Germline assignment: CDR1 SEHNR and CDR2 FQNEAQ (reference sequence). This chain's CDR3 is CASSRSVLETQYF. In DNA, the CDR3 is TGTGCCAGCAGCCGCTCGGTTTTGGAGACCCAGTACTTC.

In this sample, this clonotype turned up a few times. The rearrangement uses TRBV29-1 and TRBJ2-6, with 7 bases matching TRBD2. The ends lost 6 bases at V and 2 bases at J; junction bases unmatched: 7. This CDR3 region has 15 residues. CDR1 is SQVTM, CDR2 ANQGSEA, per germline. The CDR3 DNA follows: TGCAGCGTAATTGGGGGGGTTGCTGGGGCCAACGTCCTGACTTTC. Protein product: CSVIGGVAGANVLTF.

The chain links TRBV6-6 to TRBJ2-7; the D call may be TRBD1 or TRBD2 (5 bases each). Trimming cost V 7 bases and J 6 bases, with 13 bases left between them. Germline lookup yields CDR1 MNHNY and CDR2 SVGAGI (reference sequence). This CDR3 has 12 residues. CDR3 in DNA: TGTGCCAGCACCTCCGGGACGGGCGAGCAGTACTTC. Translating gives CASTSGTGEQYF.

This clonotype occurred many times. This chain connects TRBV29-1 to TRBJ2-7; D is undetermined. CDR1 is SQVTM and CDR2 is ANQGSEA in the germline V gene. The CDR3 spans 14 residues. V lost 3 bases and J 2 bases, leaving 14 bases between the germline ends. The DNA for the CDR3 is TGCAGCGTTGAGGCCACTGAGTCTCCCTACGAGCAGTACTTC. It encodes CSVEATESPYEQYF.

The rearrangement links TRBV6-1 to TRBJ2-3; D not certain. The CDR3 totals 15 residues. CDR1 and CDR2 (germline): MNHNS, SASEGT. V was cut by 8 bases and J by 0 bases, with 15 bases left in between. This CDR3 is CASGVIPSSTDTQYF. DNA for the CDR3: TGTGCCAGCGGTGTGATACCCTCTAGCACAGATACGCAGTATTTT.

This clonotype was observed at least ten times. This rearrangement joins TRBV7-9 to TRBJ2-1; no firm D call. The CDR3 spans 14 residues. Deletions cut 1 base from V and 4 bases from J, with 8 bases between. Per germline, CDR1 SEHNR and CDR2 FQNEAQ (reference sequence). DNA of the CDR3: TGTGCCAGCAGCTTAGACGGACGGTACAATGAGCAGTTCTTC. Its translation: CASSLDGRYNEQFF.

The J gene is TRBJ1-1, the V gene TRBV27; D is ambiguous. In germline, CDR1 is MNHEY, CDR2 SMNVEV (reference sequence). V lost 1 base to trimming and J lost 2 bases, with 8 bases between them. This CDR3 contains 14 residues. In DNA form, the CDR3 reads TGTGCCAGCAGTTTATGGTCGGCCAACACTGAAGCTTTCTTT. Translation gives CASSLWSANTEAFF.

This clonotype was found a few times. In DNA form, the CDR3 reads TGCAGTACTACAAACCCCTACGAGCAGTACTTC. Translating gives CSTTNPYEQYF. The V call is TRBV20-1, the J call TRBJ2-7; D is undetermined. V lost 8 bases to trimming and J lost 2 bases, with 10 bases between them. The germline V gene has CDR1 DFQATT and CDR2 SNEGSKA (reference sequence). The CDR3 contains 11 residues.

This clonotype turned up a few times. The rearrangement uses TRBV3-1 and TRBJ2-1; 8 bases agree with TRBD2. Trimming removed 1 base from V and 7 bases from J; junction bases left unmatched: 12. Germline V gene data show CDR1 as LGHDT and CDR2 as YNNKEL (reference sequence). The CDR3 has 17 residues. The CDR3 DNA reads TGTGCCAGCAGCCAAGTGTTGGCGGGGGGCCCTCAGAATGAGCAGTTCTTC. Protein sequence: CASSQVLAGGPQNEQFF.

The chain couples TRBV28 to TRBJ2-7; 12 positions match TRBD2. The CDR3 totals 16 residues. CDR1 is MDHEN and CDR2 is SYDVKM in the germline V gene. Trimming at V came to 5 bases and at J to 5 bases, leaving 10 bases not matched to a gene. The CDR3 DNA follows: TGTGCCAGCAGTCAGGTGACTAGCGGGAGAATTAACGAGCAGTACTTC. It specifies CASSQVTSGRINEQYF.

V usage is TRBV28 and J usage is TRBJ1-5, with D tentatively TRBD1 (6 bases). V gave up 5 bases and J gave up 0 bases, with 26 bases separating them. The CDR3 runs to 20 residues. CDR1 is MDHEN and CDR2 is SYDVKM in the germline V gene. The CDR3 DNA sequence: TGTGCCAGCAGTCCCGCTAGCGGGGTTTGGGGGCTATATAGCAATCAGCCCCAGCATTTT. Its protein is CASSPASGVWGLYSNQPQHF.

The chain carries TRBV20-1 and TRBJ1-4, with D tentatively TRBD1 (5 bases). Trimming cost V 7 bases and J 7 bases, with 16 bases left between them. Per the germline V gene, CDR1 is DFQATT and CDR2 is SNEGSKA (reference sequence). CDR3 length: 13 residues. The CDR3: CSVTRDLGEKLFF. CDR3 bases: TGCAGTGTCACCCGGGACTTGGGTGAAAAACTGTTTTTT.

In this sample, this clonotype turned up a few times. This chain links TRBV7-2 with TRBJ1-3; D is unresolved. CDR1 SGHTA and CDR2 FQGNSA come from the germline V gene. Between the trimmed V and J ends, which lost 5 bases and 4 bases, there was a span of 15 bases. The CDR3 runs to 15 residues. CDR3 coding DNA: TGTGCCAGCAGCCCCCATATAGCTTCAGGAAACACCATATATTTT. This gives the protein CASSPHIASGNTIYF.

The rearrangement joins TRBV11-2 to TRBJ2-1; TRBD2 agrees at 8 bases. CDR1 and CDR2 from the germline V gene are SGHAT and FQNNGV. The CDR3 is 15 residues long. Trimming removed 0 bases from V and 5 bases from J; junction bases left unmatched: 3. The CDR3 protein is CASSLERTSNNEQFF. The CDR3, as DNA: TGTGCCAGCAGCTTAGAGAGGACTAGCAACAATGAGCAGTTCTTC. The variable domain in full, completed from reference TRBV11-2 and TRBJ2-1, reads EAGVAQSPRYKIIEKRQSVAFWCNPISGHATLYWYQQILGQGPKLLIQFQNNGVVDDSQLPKDRFSAERLKGVDSTLKIQPAKLEDSAVYLCASSLERTSNNEQFFGPGTRLTVL.

This clonotype was seen repeatedly, ten times or more. CDR3 residues: CASSLDGIYEQYF. CDR3 in DNA: TGCGCCAGCAGCTTGGACGGGATCTACGAGCAGTACTTC. V usage is TRBV5-1 and J usage is TRBJ2-7; tentatively, D is TRBD2 (5 bases). The length of the CDR3 is 13 residues. CDR1 is SGHRS and CDR2 is YFSETQ in the germline V gene. With 0 bases removed from V and 3 bases from J, the gap between germline ends came to 7 bases.

The CDR3 DNA sequence: TGTGCCAGCAGCTCGGGGACAGTGAAAAGGGGTGAGCAGTTCTTC. This codes for CASSSGTVKRGEQFF. V and J are TRBV7-2 and TRBJ2-1; 7 bases align to TRBD1. This CDR3 contains 15 residues. Germline V gives CDR1 SGHTA, CDR2 FQGNSA. After removal of 4 bases from V and 9 bases from J, the junction contained 12 bases not matched to a gene.

J is TRBJ1-3 and V is TRBV29-1, with D possibly matching TRBD1 (6 bases). The CDR3 consists of 13 residues. From germline, CDR1 is SQVTM and CDR2 ANQGSEA. Deletions cut 6 bases from V and 0 bases from J, with 9 bases between. The CDR3 coding sequence is TGCAGCGTCGGACAGAGCTCTGGAAACACCATATATTTT. This translates into CSVGQSSGNTIYF.